These 6 T cell receptor beta chains originate from one sample sequenced in a study of radiation and T cells in renal cell carcinoma. Time point specified: baseline pretreatment blood. Indicated treatment: 15 Gy SBRT to primary tumor, nephrectomy 4 weeks later. Sequencing was performed with immunoSEQ multiplex PCR; in TCRdb, only in-frame clones are kept and a portion is missing. The profile shows over 120,000 clones, roughly 84% of them singletons. Sequenced here: blood, sampled from a patient whose treatment included radiotherapy and nephrectomy. The receptors were sampled from a woman between 45 and 60 years old with renal cell carcinoma.

This clone appeared a few times. The chain uses TRBV4-2 and TRBJ1-2; TRBD1 is a possible D gene (5 bases). The CDR3 is made up of 12 amino acids. V was trimmed by 0 bases and J by 10 bases, leaving 9 bases between them. Germline V lookup: CDR1 LGHNA, CDR2 YNFKEQ. CDR3 nucleotide sequence: TGTGCCAGCAGCCAAGAAACGGGGCACTACACCTTC. This sequence encodes CASSQETGHYTF.

V is TRBV15 and J is TRBJ2-1, with 8 bases matching TRBD2. Unmatched junction bases numbered 9, after V lost 10 bases and J lost 7 bases. Germline V lookup: CDR1 LNHNV, CDR2 YYDKDF (reference sequence). There are 13 residues in the CDR3. CDR3 bases: TGTGCCAGTTCGCGGGGGGTTGCAAATGAGCAGTTCTTC. Encoded protein: CASSRGVANEQFF.

The chain carries TRBV19 and TRBJ1-1; 7 bases align to TRBD1. The trim removed 7 bases at V and 0 bases at J, leaving 5 bases unmatched. The CDR3 is made up of 14 amino acids. The germline V gene has CDR1 LNHDA and CDR2 SQIVND (reference sequence). The CDR3 reads CASTLQGMNTEAFF. The CDR3 bases are TGTGCCAGTACTCTACAGGGGATGAACACTGAAGCTTTCTTT.

J is TRBJ2-2 and V is TRBV5-4; 7 bases map to TRBD1. This CDR3 has 15 amino acids. The trim removed 0 bases at V and 4 bases at J, leaving 3 bases unmatched. Per the germline V gene, CDR1 is SGHNT and CDR2 is YYREEE (reference sequence). The CDR3, as DNA: TGTGCCAGCAGCTTGGTGGCAGGGGGCACCGGGGAGCTGTTTTTT. Translating it yields CASSLVAGGTGELFF.

This clone has only one observation. The genes are TRBV5-1 and TRBJ1-1; D uncertain. V dropped 2 bases and J dropped 4 bases, with 9 bases sitting between them. This CDR3 has 13 residues. The germline V gene encodes CDR1 SGHRS and CDR2 YFSETQ. The CDR3 here is CASSLWEGTEAFF. CDR3 nucleotide sequence: TGCGCCAGCAGCTTATGGGAGGGCACTGAAGCTTTCTTT. The whole variable domain, remainder taken from reference TRBV5-1 and TRBJ1-1, is KAGVTQTPRYLIKTRGQQVTLSCSPISGHRSVSWYQQTPGQGLQFLFEYFSETQRNKGNFPGRFSGRQFSNSRSEMNVSTLELGDSALYLCASSLWEGTEAFFGQGTRLTVV.

This clone was detected only a few times. The chain joins TRBV7-2 to TRBJ2-7, with TRBD1 identical over 7 bases. This CDR3 has 13 amino acids. In germline, CDR1 is SGHTA, CDR2 FQGNSA. J lost 11 bases, V lost 4 bases, and 11 bases had no gene match. DNA for the CDR3: TGTGCCAGCAGCTCCAGTGAGGGGGCGAGGAAGTACTTC. This translates into CASSSSEGARKYF.